This T cell receptor (beta chain) derives from a study of beta chain features in type 1 diabetes. Cells sorted by CD45RO/CCR7/CD25/CD127/CD95/CD27 comprised CD4+ naive, central memory, regulatory and stem cell-like memory cells. This clone was found a few times. What it recognizes is unknown. Since all of the isolated RNA was reverse transcribed, expressed TCRB transcripts were what got sequenced. This table comes from immunoSEQ multiplex PCR, and its TCRdb copy is limited to in-frame clones, with some not included. The sample carries under 250,000 clones, 27% recorded once. Study-level points and caveats: The study found moderately but significantly shorter TCRB CDR3s in all four CD4+ subsets of Type 1 diabetes patients. Possibly, sequencing cDNA over-represented cells that had high TCR expression levels.

The V end was cut by 3 bases, the J end by 1 base, with 11 bases between. CDR1 and CDR2 (germline): SGHNT, YYREEE (reference sequence). This CDR3 spans 15 amino acids. The sequenced sample was central memory CD4+ T cells from blood. The source of this sequence is a man aged 25-45 years in good health. The chain links TRBV5-4 to TRBJ2-1; D unresolved. The chain's CDR3 is CASSSNSQSYNEQFF. The CDR3 DNA is TGTGCCAGCAGCTCCAACTCCCAGTCCTACAATGAGCAGTTCTTC.